Listed below are T cell receptor beta chains from one sample, sequenced in a study of identical twins. MiXCR, applied by TCRdb to the 5' RACE reads, yields one record per CDR3 protein. The data show approximately 530,000 distinct CDR3 sequences, with 20% to 25% seen just once and around 0.5% held by the top ten. These data were likewise used in another study, on yellow fever vaccine responses in identical twins.

The specimen sequenced was CD4+ T cells sorted from blood. These receptors originate from a woman aged 18-35 years in good health. The conserved cysteine and the conserved F or W are not part of the CDR3 here.

CDR3	V	J
ASGRTSGNHNEQF	TRBV6-1	TRBJ2-1
ASSFPAGGVDTQY	TRBV12-3/TRBV12-4	TRBJ2-3
ASSEVGRWAF	TRBV2	TRBJ2-1
ASSLAAGDADTQY	TRBV5-1	TRBJ2-3
SVEDVRQKETQY	TRBV29-1	TRBJ2-5
SARAPYSQPGTNEQF	TRBV20-1	TRBJ2-1
ASSTLGGSPYEQY	TRBV5-1	TRBJ2-7
ASSGAATNEKLF	TRBV2	TRBJ1-4
SARDARTDTQY	TRBV20-1	TRBJ2-3
ASSWGVAGNTIY	TRBV5-1	TRBJ1-3
AIKKTDTQY	TRBV10-3	TRBJ2-3
ASSNNKAGFAYNEQF	TRBV5-6	TRBJ2-1
ASSSGTHREKLF	TRBV12-3/TRBV12-4	TRBJ1-4
ARSPYNTGELF	TRBV11-2	TRBJ2-2
SSGLAGGLNEQF	TRBV29-1	TRBJ2-1
ASSLGAAPGDTQY	TRBV5-5	TRBJ2-3
ASSLKRGLTGELF	TRBV5-6	TRBJ2-2
AGARRDRGNSPLH	TRBV6-4	TRBJ1-6
AIRAATGVETQY	TRBV10-3	TRBJ2-5
ASSRLAGVLTDTQY	TRBV4-1	TRBJ2-3
ASSLVAGGLNEQF	TRBV7-2	TRBJ2-1
AISEGGRSSYNEQF	TRBV10-3	TRBJ2-1